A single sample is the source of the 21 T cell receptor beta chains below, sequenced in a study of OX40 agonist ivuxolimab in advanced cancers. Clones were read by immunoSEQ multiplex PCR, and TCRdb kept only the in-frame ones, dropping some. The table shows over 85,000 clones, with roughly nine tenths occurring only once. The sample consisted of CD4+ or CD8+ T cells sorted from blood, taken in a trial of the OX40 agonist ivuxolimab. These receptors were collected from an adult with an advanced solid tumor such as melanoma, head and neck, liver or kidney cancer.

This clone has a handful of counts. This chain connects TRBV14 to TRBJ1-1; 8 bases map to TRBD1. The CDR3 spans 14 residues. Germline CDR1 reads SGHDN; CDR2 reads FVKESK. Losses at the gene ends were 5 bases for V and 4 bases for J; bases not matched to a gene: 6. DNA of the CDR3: TGTGCCAGCAGCTTCGGACAGGGTGGCACTGAAGCTTTCTTT. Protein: CASSFGQGGTEAFF.

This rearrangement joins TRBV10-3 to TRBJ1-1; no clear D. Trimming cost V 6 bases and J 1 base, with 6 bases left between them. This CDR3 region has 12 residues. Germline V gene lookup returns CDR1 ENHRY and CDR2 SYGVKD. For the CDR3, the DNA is TGTGCCATCAGCGTTCAGAACACTGAAGCTTTCTTT. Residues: CAISVQNTEAFF.

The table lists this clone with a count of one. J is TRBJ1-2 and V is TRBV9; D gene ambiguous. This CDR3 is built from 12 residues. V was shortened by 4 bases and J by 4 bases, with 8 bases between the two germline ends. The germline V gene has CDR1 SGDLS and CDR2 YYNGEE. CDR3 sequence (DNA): TGTGCCAGCAGCCGTGGGGTCTATGGCTACACCTTC. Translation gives CASSRGVYGYTF.

Written as DNA, the CDR3 is TGTGCCAGCAGCCCTCAGACAGGGGGCCTATACGAGCAGTACTTC. Amino acids: CASSPQTGGLYEQYF. The chain is built from TRBV5-6 and TRBJ2-7; 10 nucleotides align to TRBD1. Looked up from germline, CDR1 is SGHDT and CDR2 is YYEEEE. The CDR3 loop spans 15 amino acids. V gave up 4 bases and J gave up 4 bases; unmatched junction bases: 8. The complete variable domain, with remaining parts taken from reference TRBV5-6 and TRBJ2-7, reads DAGVTQSPTHLIKTRGQQVTLRCSPKSGHDTVSWYQQALGQGPQFIFQYYEEEERQRGNFPDRFSGHQFPNYSSELNVNALLLGDSALYLCASSPQTGGLYEQYFGPGTRLTVT.

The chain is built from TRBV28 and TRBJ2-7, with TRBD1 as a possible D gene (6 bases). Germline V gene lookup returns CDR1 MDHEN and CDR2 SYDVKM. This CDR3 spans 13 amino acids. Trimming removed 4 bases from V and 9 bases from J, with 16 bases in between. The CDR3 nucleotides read TGTGCCAGCAGTTCCTCAGGGGTCCCCGGGCAGTACTTC. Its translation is CASSSSGVPGQYF.

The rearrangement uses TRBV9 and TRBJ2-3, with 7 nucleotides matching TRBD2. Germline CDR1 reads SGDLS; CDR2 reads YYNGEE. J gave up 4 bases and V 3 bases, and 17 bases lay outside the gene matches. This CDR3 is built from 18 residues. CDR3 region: CASSAPPGGGPRADTQYF. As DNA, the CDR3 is TGTGCCAGCAGCGCCCCTCCCGGGGGAGGGCCTCGGGCAGATACGCAGTATTTT.

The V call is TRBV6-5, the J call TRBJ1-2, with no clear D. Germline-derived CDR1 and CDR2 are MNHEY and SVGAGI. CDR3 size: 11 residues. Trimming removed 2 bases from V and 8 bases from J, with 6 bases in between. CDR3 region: CASSYAGGYTF. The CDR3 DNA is TGTGCCAGCAGTTACGCCGGGGGCTACACCTTC.

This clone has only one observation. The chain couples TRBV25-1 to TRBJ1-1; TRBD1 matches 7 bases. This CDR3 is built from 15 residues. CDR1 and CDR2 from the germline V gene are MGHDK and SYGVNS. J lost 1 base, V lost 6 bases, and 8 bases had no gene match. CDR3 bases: TGTGCCAGCAGGAAAACAGGGGACGGGAACACTGAAGCTTTCTTT. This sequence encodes CASRKTGDGNTEAFF. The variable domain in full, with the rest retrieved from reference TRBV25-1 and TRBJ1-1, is EADIYQTPRYLVIGTGKKITLECSQTMGHDKMYWYQQDPGMELHLIHYSYGVNSTEKGDLSSESTVSRIRTEHFPLTLESARPSHTSQYLCASRKTGDGNTEAFFGQGTRLTVV.

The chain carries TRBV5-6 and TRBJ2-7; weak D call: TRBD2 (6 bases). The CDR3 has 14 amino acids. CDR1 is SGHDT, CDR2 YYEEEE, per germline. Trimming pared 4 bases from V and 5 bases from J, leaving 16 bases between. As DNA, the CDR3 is TGTGCCAGCAGCCTGCTAGGGACTGAGGACGAGCAGTACTTC. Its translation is CASSLLGTEDEQYF.

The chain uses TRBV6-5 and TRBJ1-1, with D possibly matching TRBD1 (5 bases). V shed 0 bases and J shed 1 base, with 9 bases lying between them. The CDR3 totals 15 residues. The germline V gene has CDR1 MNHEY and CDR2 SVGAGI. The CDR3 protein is CASSYSPGENTEAFF. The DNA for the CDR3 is TGTGCCAGCAGTTACTCTCCGGGGGAGAACACTGAAGCTTTCTTT.

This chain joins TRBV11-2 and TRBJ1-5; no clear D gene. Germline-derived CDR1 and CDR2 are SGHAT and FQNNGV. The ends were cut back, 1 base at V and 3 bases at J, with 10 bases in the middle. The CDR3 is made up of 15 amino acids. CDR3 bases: TGTGCCAGCAGCTTAGGGCGCCAGCCCAATCAGCCCCAGCATTTT. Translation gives CASSLGRQPNQPQHF.

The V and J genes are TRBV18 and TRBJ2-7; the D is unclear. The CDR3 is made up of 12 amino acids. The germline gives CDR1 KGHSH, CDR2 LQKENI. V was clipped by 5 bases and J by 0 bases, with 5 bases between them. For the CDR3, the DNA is TGTGCCAGCTCAATGAGCTCCTACGAGCAGTACTTC. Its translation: CASSMSSYEQYF.

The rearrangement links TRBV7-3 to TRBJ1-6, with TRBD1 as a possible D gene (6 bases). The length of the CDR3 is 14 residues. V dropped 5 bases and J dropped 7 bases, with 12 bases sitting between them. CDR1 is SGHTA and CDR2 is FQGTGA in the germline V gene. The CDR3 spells CASSPGTPNSPLHF. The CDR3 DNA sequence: TGTGCCAGCAGCCCCGGGACACCGAATTCACCCCTCCACTTT.

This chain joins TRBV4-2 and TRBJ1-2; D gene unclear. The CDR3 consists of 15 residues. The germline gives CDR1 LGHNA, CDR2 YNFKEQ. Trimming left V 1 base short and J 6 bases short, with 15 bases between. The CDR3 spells CASSQGPRPGDGYTF. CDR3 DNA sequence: TGTGCCAGCAGCCAAGGGCCCCGCCCGGGTGATGGCTACACCTTC.

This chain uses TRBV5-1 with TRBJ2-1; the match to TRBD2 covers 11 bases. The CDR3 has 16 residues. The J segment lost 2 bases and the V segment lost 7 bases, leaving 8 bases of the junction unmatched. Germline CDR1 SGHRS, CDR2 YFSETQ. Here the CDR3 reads CASCYLAGGPYNEQFF. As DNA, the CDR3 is TGCGCCAGCTGTTATTTAGCGGGGGGGCCCTACAATGAGCAGTTCTTC.

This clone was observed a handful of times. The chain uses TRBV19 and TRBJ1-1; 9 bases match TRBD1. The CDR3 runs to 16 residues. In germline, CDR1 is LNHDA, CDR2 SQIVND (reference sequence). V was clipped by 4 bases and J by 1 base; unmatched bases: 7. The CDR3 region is CASSTNRGRGNTEAFF. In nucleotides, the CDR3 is TGTGCCAGTAGTACAAACAGGGGGCGGGGGAACACTGAAGCTTTCTTT.

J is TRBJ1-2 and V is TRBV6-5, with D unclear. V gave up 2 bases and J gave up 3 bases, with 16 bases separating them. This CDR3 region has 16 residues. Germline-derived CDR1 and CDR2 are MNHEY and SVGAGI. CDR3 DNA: TGTGCCAGCAGTTACGAAGCCCCCAACGGATACTATGGCTACACCTTC. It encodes CASSYEAPNGYYGYTF.

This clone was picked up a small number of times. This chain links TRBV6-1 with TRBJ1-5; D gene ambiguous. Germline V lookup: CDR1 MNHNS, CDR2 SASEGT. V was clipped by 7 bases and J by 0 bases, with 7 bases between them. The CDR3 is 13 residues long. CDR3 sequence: CASIGLSNQPQHF. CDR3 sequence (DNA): TGTGCCAGCATCGGACTTAGCAATCAGCCCCAGCATTTT.

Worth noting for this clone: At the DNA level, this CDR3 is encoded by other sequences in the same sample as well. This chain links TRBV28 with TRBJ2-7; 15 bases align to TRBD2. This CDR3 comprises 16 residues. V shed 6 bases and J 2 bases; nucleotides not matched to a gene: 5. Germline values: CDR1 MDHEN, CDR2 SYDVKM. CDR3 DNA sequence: TGTGCCAGCAGCCACGGACTAGCGGGAGGGCCCTACGAGCAGTACTTC. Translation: CASSHGLAGGPYEQYF. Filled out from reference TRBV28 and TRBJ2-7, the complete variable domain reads DVKVTQSSRYLVKRTGEKVFLECVQDMDHENMFWYRQDPGLGLRLIYFSYDVKMKEKGDIPEGYSVSREKKERFSLILESASTNQTSMYLCASSHGLAGGPYEQYFGPGTRLTVT.

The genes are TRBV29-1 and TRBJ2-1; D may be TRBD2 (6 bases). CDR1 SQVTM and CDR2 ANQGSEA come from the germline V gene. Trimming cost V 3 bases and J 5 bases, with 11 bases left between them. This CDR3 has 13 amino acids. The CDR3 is CSVEEIADNEQFF. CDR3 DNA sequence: TGCAGCGTTGAGGAGATAGCGGACAATGAGCAGTTCTTC.

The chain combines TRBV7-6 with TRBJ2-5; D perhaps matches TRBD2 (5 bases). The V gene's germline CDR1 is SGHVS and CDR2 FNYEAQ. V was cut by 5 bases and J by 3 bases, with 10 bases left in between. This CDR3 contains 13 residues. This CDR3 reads CASSTTREETQYF. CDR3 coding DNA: TGTGCCAGCAGCACAACGCGGGAAGAGACCCAGTACTTC.